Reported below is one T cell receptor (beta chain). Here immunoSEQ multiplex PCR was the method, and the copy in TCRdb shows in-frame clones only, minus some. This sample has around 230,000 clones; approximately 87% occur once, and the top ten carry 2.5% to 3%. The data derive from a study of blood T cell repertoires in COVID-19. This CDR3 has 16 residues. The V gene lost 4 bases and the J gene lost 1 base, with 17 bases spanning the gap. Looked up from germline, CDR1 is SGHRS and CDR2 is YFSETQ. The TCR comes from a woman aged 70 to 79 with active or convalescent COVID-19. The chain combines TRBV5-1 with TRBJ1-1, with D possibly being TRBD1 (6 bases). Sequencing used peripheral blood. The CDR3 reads CASSLSTGLPNTEAFF. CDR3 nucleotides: TGCGCCAGCAGCCTATCTACAGGGCTCCCGAACACTGAAGCTTTCTTT. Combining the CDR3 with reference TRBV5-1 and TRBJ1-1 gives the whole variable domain KAGVTQTPRYLIKTRGQQVTLSCSPISGHRSVSWYQQTPGQGLQFLFEYFSETQRNKGNFPGRFSGRQFSNSRSEMNVSTLELGDSALYLCASSLSTGLPNTEAFFGQGTRLTVV.